This T cell receptor (beta chain) was recovered during a study of blood T cell repertoires in COVID-19. Study background: The United States, Italy and Spain provided the acute and convalescent COVID-19 samples. The analysed material was cDNA or gDNA that came from T cells, B-cell-depleted T cells, or PBMCs.

Germline values: CDR1 SGHAT, CDR2 FQNNGV. The V and J ends lost 3 bases and 4 bases respectively, with 10 bases between them. This CDR3 has 14 amino acids. Original processing methods: Amplified reference gene primers provided the basis for estimating nucleated cell counts. Clones were sequenced by immunoSEQ multiplex PCR, and TCRdb holds only the in-frame ones, with some missing. Clone size and the V and J calls come from that table; the DNA yielded D and trimming. This sample has more than 95,000 clones, with 70% to 75% found just once. The sequence was obtained from a man aged 55 to 69 with acute or convalescent COVID-19. This chain connects TRBV11-2 to TRBJ2-1; weak D call: TRBD2 (6 bases). The sequenced sample was peripheral blood. The CDR3: CASSFGTEYNEQFF. Here the CDR3 DNA reads TGTGCCAGCAGCTTCGGGACTGAATACAATGAGCAGTTCTTC.